Only one count was recorded for the clone carrying this T cell receptor (beta chain). Its antigen is currently unknown. The sample originates from a study of cytomegalovirus exposure and HLA in healthy donors. Across the whole study: Earlier sequencing of 200 million or so T cells yielded approximately 100 million unique TCR beta sequences.

Although they were nominally healthy when sampled, donors likely had unrecorded immune exposures. Study findings and constraints: A missense DCLRE1C variant was associated with V- and J-gene trimming of TCR beta chains in a later analysis, and an independent cohort replicated the association.

Amplification used 60 Vbeta primers and 13 Jbeta primers. Only in-frame clones appear in the TCRdb table, and some are missing; sequencing was by immunoSEQ multiplex PCR. The sample holds over 100,000 clones; approximately 82% are singletons and the top ten take roughly 1.5%. The CDR3 length is 19 residues. V was pared by 2 bases and J by 0 bases, with 19 bases between. Germline lookup yields CDR1 SNHLY and CDR2 FYNNEI. Sequencing used PBMCs. This chain links TRBV2 with TRBJ1-4; D perhaps matches TRBD1 (5 bases). The sequence was collected from a female donor in good health and CMV-seronegative. CDR3 sequence: CASSERSSTGGATNEKLFF. The CDR3 DNA is TGTGCCAGCAGTGAACGGAGCAGCACCGGGGGGGCAACTAATGAAAAACTGTTTTTT.